This passage covers 5 T cell receptor beta chains from one sample sequenced in a study of T cell repertoires in cytomegalovirus infection. Their specific antigens are unknown. Each CDR3 protein gets one entry after TCRdb re-called the reads with MiXCR. The sample lists hundreds of thousands of distinct CDR3 sequences; 30% to 40% were seen once. This sample comprised cultured PBMCs, obtained from culture after CMV antigen stimulation. These receptors were collected from a human donor in good health (CMV status not recorded). Some clones in this sample may be carry-over from other donors' samples.

As to this clonotype: This likely comes from a read error, as the CDR3 has no conserved phenylalanine or tryptophan at its end. Here the CDR3 reads CASSQAPRDVTDTQYL. In DNA form, the CDR3 reads TGCGCCAGCAGCCAAGCTCCCCGGGACGTCACGGATACGCAGTATCTT. The chain uses TRBV4-1 and TRBJ2-3; tentatively, D is TRBD1 or TRBD2 (5 bases each). The germline V gene encodes CDR1 MGHRA and CDR2 YSYEKL. V lost 1 base to trimming and J lost 6 bases, with 17 bases between them. This CDR3 is built from 16 residues.

J is TRBJ2-7 and V is TRBV7-2; possibly TRBD1 for D (7 bases). The V end was cut by 5 bases, the J end by 3 bases, with 14 bases between. This CDR3 contains 14 residues. Germline CDR1 SGHTA, CDR2 FQGNSA. The DNA for the CDR3 is TGTGCCAGCAGCGGAGGGGGCACCAACTACGAGCAGTACGTC. This gives the protein CASSGGGTNYEQYV.

The chain recombines TRBV7-8 with TRBJ2-3, with TRBD1 matching 8 bases. The V and J ends lost 3 bases and 0 bases, in that order; junction bases with no gene match: 5. The CDR3 consists of 16 residues. Germline V lookup: CDR1 SGHVS, CDR2 FQNEAQ. The CDR3 loop reads CASSFGQGSSTDTQYF. The CDR3, as DNA: TGTGCCAGCAGCTTCGGACAGGGATCGAGCACAGATACGCAGTATTTT.

In its sample, this clonotype was seen a few times. The chain employs TRBV12-3 or TRBV12-4 and TRBJ1-3; 11 bases are a match to TRBD1. V shed 5 bases and J 0 bases; nucleotides not matched to a gene: 6. This CDR3 contains 17 residues. The CDR3, as DNA: TGTGCCAGCAGTGCCCGGACAGGGGGCCTCTCTGGAAACACCATATATTTT. This codes for CASSARTGGLSGNTIYF.

This chain connects TRBV4-1 to TRBJ2-1, with no clear D. CDR1 is MGHRA and CDR2 is YSYEKL in the germline V gene. V was pared by 0 bases and J by 5 bases, with 17 bases between. The CDR3 covers 17 residues. CDR3: CASSQDSFWYEDNEQFF. CDR3 DNA: TGCGCCAGCAGCCAAGATTCGTTTTGGTACGAAGACAATGAGCAGTTCTTC.